A selection of T cell receptor beta chains follows, all from one sample in a study of T cells in tuberculosis. TCRdb keeps only in-frame clones here, not all; method: immunoSEQ multiplex PCR. This sample has tens of thousands of clones; around 96% occur once, and the top ten carry 6.5% to 9.5%. The sample comprised PBMCs. The receptors stem from a donor between 10 and 35 years old with latent tuberculosis or without tuberculosis infection. The CDR3 runs from the conserved cysteine through the conserved F or W. The order of the fields is CDR3 DNA, CDR3 protein, clone size, D gene, J gene, V gene. D genes are given only for firm matches. Clone size is stated in some rows and not others, as once, few, many or a class when expanded.

DNA: TGTGCCAGCTCACCAAGGCCGACGCAAGGCACAGATACGCAGTATTTC
CDR3: CASSPRPTQGTDTQYF
size: -
D: -
J: TRBJ2-3
V: TRBV18

DNA: TGTGCCATCAGTGAGCCGGGGCTGACAGGGACCGAGCAGTACTTC
CDR3: CAISEPGLTGTEQYF
size: -
D: TRBD1
J: TRBJ2-7
V: TRBV10-3

DNA: TGTGCCAGCAGCCCCCTTAATACACCTGGAGGTAATGAAAAACTGTTTTTT
CDR3: CASSPLNTPGGNEKLFF
size: -
D: -
J: TRBJ1-4
V: TRBV5-8

DNA: TGTGCCAGCAGCCCCAGACTAGCCGAGATTAACAATGAGCAGTTCTTC
CDR3: CASSPRLAEINNEQFF
size: once
D: TRBD2
J: TRBJ2-1
V: TRBV5-4

DNA: TGTGCCAGCAGCCCATATAGTAATTACAATGAGCAGTTCTTC
CDR3: CASSPYSNYNEQFF
size: -
D: -
J: TRBJ2-1
V: TRBV7-2

DNA: TGTGCCTGGAGCCCCGCTACTAACTATGGCTACACCTTC
CDR3: CAWSPATNYGYTF
size: -
D: -
J: TRBJ1-2
V: TRBV30

DNA: TGTGCCAGCAGCTTGGTACAGGGAAGATCCTATGGCTACACCTTC
CDR3: CASSLVQGRSYGYTF
size: once
D: -
J: TRBJ1-2
V: TRBV5-6

DNA: TGCGCCAGCAGCTTGTCAGCGGGGGGGCTAGCCAAAAACATTCAGTACTTC
CDR3: CASSLSAGGLAKNIQYF
size: few
D: TRBD2
J: TRBJ2-4
V: TRBV5-1

DNA: TGTGCCAGCAGTTACTCGGGGAGGGCCAACACCGGGGAGCTGTTTTTT
CDR3: CASSYSGRANTGELFF
size: -
D: TRBD2
J: TRBJ2-2
V: TRBV6-6

DNA: TGTGCCAGCAGTGACGGGATCTCCACAGATACGCAGTATTTT
CDR3: CASSDGISTDTQYF
size: -
D: -
J: TRBJ2-3
V: TRBV25-1

DNA: TGTGCCAGCAGCCGAGCGGGATTTAACTACGAGCAGTACTTC
CDR3: CASSRAGFNYEQYF
size: -
D: TRBD2
J: TRBJ2-7
V: TRBV14

DNA: TGCGCCAGCAGCGCCCCCGGCAGGGTAGAGACCCAATACTTC
CDR3: CASSAPGRVETQYF
size: -
D: -
J: TRBJ2-5
V: TRBV5-1

DNA: TGTGCCAGCAGCCAAAGGGGGATTAATGAAAAACTGTTTTTT
CDR3: CASSQRGINEKLFF
size: -
D: -
J: TRBJ1-4
V: TRBV14

DNA: TGTGCCAGCAGTGAAGAGGTAAGGAGATTCTTT
CDR3: CASSEEVRRFF
size: -
D: -
J: TRBJ1-1
V: TRBV25-1

DNA: TGTGCCAGCAGTGAAGCGCTTCCGGGGGTTAGCACAGATACGCAGTATTTT
CDR3: CASSEALPGVSTDTQYF
size: -
D: -
J: TRBJ2-3
V: TRBV2

DNA: TGTGCCAGCAGTTCTAGCGGGAGTTACGAGCAGTACTTC
CDR3: CASSSSGSYEQYF
size: -
D: TRBD2
J: TRBJ2-7
V: TRBV7-2

DNA: TGCGCCAGCAGCCAGGGACTGGGCACTGAAGCTTTCTTT
CDR3: CASSQGLGTEAFF
size: -
D: -
J: TRBJ1-1
V: TRBV4-1

DNA: TGTGCCTGGAGTGTAGCTAGCGGGGGGGCGGGATACAATGAGCAGTTCTTC
CDR3: CAWSVASGGAGYNEQFF
size: -
D: TRBD2
J: TRBJ2-1
V: TRBV30

DNA: TGCAGCGCGCTAGGGGGAAGGATTGAAGCTTTCTTT
CDR3: CSALGGRIEAFF
size: -
D: -
J: TRBJ1-1
V: TRBV29-1

DNA: TGTGCCAGCATAGGAATCGGACACAGCACAGATACGCAGTATTTT
CDR3: CASIGIGHSTDTQYF
size: -
D: -
J: TRBJ2-3
V: TRBV6-1

DNA: TGCGCCAGCAGCTTGCAACCCCAGGACAGTCATCAGCCCCAGCATTTT
CDR3: CASSLQPQDSHQPQHF
size: -
D: -
J: TRBJ1-5
V: TRBV5-1

DNA: TGTGCCAGCAGCGTAGGCCCCGGGACAGGCTACGAGCAGTACTTC
CDR3: CASSVGPGTGYEQYF
size: -
D: TRBD1
J: TRBJ2-7
V: TRBV9

DNA: TGTGCCAGCAGCCCCCGACAGGCAGAGTTAGCTTTCTTT
CDR3: CASSPRQAELAFF
size: once
D: -
J: TRBJ1-1
V: TRBV5-4

DNA: TGTGCCAGCAGTTTATCGCGGGGGGTCGGGACCGGGGAGCTGTTTTTT
CDR3: CASSLSRGVGTGELFF
size: -
D: TRBD2
J: TRBJ2-2
V: TRBV27

DNA: TGTGCCTCCCAGGGACTAGCGGGAGTCACCGGGGAGCTGTTTTTT
CDR3: CASQGLAGVTGELFF
size: -
D: TRBD2
J: TRBJ2-2
V: TRBV6-4

DNA: TGTGCCAGCAGCTTCCAGAACACTGAAGCTTTCTTT
CDR3: CASSFQNTEAFF
size: -
D: -
J: TRBJ1-1
V: TRBV5-6

DNA: TGTGCCAGCAGTTACGTCCAGGGCATGAGTGAGACTGAAGCTTTCTTT
CDR3: CASSYVQGMSETEAFF
size: -
D: -
J: TRBJ1-1
V: TRBV6-5

DNA: TGTGCCATCAGTGCGGGACAGCAAGAGCAGTACTTC
CDR3: CAISAGQQEQYF
size: -
D: TRBD1
J: TRBJ2-7
V: TRBV10-3

DNA: TGTGCCTGGAGTCAGACAGAGTCTTTAGCCCAGCATTTT
CDR3: CAWSQTESLAQHF
size: few
D: -
J: TRBJ1-5
V: TRBV30

DNA: TGCGCCAGCAGATGGGAGGGCGTTCGTGAAAAACTGTTTTTT
CDR3: CASRWEGVREKLFF
size: once
D: -
J: TRBJ1-4
V: TRBV5-1

DNA: TGCGCCAGCAGCTTGATACAGGGGCTCGGCTACACCTTC
CDR3: CASSLIQGLGYTF
size: -
D: TRBD1
J: TRBJ1-2
V: TRBV5-1

DNA: TGTGCCAGCAGCCCGGGGACTAGCGGGGGGTATAATGAGCAGTTCTTC
CDR3: CASSPGTSGGYNEQFF
size: -
D: TRBD2
J: TRBJ2-1
V: TRBV9

DNA: TGTGCCAGTAGGACCTGGTTAGGGGACACTGAAGCTTTCTTT
CDR3: CASRTWLGDTEAFF
size: -
D: -
J: TRBJ1-1
V: TRBV19

DNA: TGTGCCAGCAGTTTTGGGGGAGGGCGGAGCAATGAGCAGTTCTTC
CDR3: CASSFGGGRSNEQFF
size: -
D: TRBD2
J: TRBJ2-1
V: TRBV28

DNA: TGTGCCAGCAGCGAACAGGGCTGGGATACGCAGTATTTT
CDR3: CASSEQGWDTQYF
size: -
D: -
J: TRBJ2-3
V: TRBV7-2

DNA: TGTGCCAGCAGCGTAGAGACAGGGGTAGGAGAAAAACTGTTTTTT
CDR3: CASSVETGVGEKLFF
size: -
D: TRBD1
J: TRBJ1-4
V: TRBV9

DNA: TGTGCCAGCAGCTTAGTCCCAGGGGCGGTGATAAGTGTCAATGAGCAGTTCTTC
CDR3: CASSLVPGAVISVNEQFF
size: -
D: -
J: TRBJ2-1
V: TRBV7-9

DNA: TGTGCCAGTAGTCCTTGGGGTAGCGGTAACTACGAGCAGTACTTC
CDR3: CASSPWGSGNYEQYF
size: -
D: -
J: TRBJ2-7
V: TRBV19

DNA: TGTGCCAGCAGCTTCCGGGACAGGGTCAATCAGCCCCAGCATTTT
CDR3: CASSFRDRVNQPQHF
size: -
D: TRBD1
J: TRBJ1-5
V: TRBV5-6

DNA: TGCGCCAGCAGCTTTAGGCGAGGCGGGGGGACCCACAATGAGCAGTTCTTC
CDR3: CASSFRRGGGTHNEQFF
size: -
D: TRBD2
J: TRBJ2-1
V: TRBV5-1

DNA: TGTGCCAGCAGCTTAGAAAGCGGGGGAACCGGGGAGCTGTTTTTT
CDR3: CASSLESGGTGELFF
size: -
D: TRBD2
J: TRBJ2-2
V: TRBV7-2

DNA: TGTGCCAGTAGTATGGCTAGCGGGATTGAGCTGTTTTTT
CDR3: CASSMASGIELFF
size: -
D: TRBD2
J: TRBJ2-2
V: TRBV19

DNA: TGTGCCAGTACCTTAACAGGACAGGGGAACACTGAAGCTTTCTTT
CDR3: CASTLTGQGNTEAFF
size: -
D: TRBD1
J: TRBJ1-1
V: TRBV19

DNA: TGTGCCAGCAGTCTGGGATGGACAGTAACCTACGAGCAGTACTTC
CDR3: CASSLGWTVTYEQYF
size: -
D: -
J: TRBJ2-7
V: TRBV27

DNA: TGTGCCAGTACTCGAAACGGGGTTTATGAAAAACTGTTTTTT
CDR3: CASTRNGVYEKLFF
size: -
D: -
J: TRBJ1-4
V: TRBV19

DNA: TGTGCCAGCAGCTCCGACAGGGTAGTCCCTGAAGCTTTCTTT
CDR3: CASSSDRVVPEAFF
size: -
D: TRBD1
J: TRBJ1-1
V: TRBV5-8

DNA: TGCGCCAGCAGCCCTGCCGGACAGAAAAACACTGAAGCTTTCTTT
CDR3: CASSPAGQKNTEAFF
size: -
D: -
J: TRBJ1-1
V: TRBV5-1

DNA: TGCGCCAGCACTCACGGGACAGGCAACTATGGCTACACCTTC
CDR3: CASTHGTGNYGYTF
size: -
D: TRBD1
J: TRBJ1-2
V: TRBV5-1

DNA: TGTGCCAGCAGCCCCCTTGGGCGGGGTGCCTACAATGAGCAGTTCTTC
CDR3: CASSPLGRGAYNEQFF
size: -
D: -
J: TRBJ2-1
V: TRBV7-2

DNA: TGTGCCAGCGTGACTAGCGGGACTCACAATGAGCAGTTCTTC
CDR3: CASVTSGTHNEQFF
size: -
D: TRBD2
J: TRBJ2-1
V: TRBV27

DNA: TGTGCCAGCAGTATCGTCGGGACTTCCGTGGGAGCTTTCTTT
CDR3: CASSIVGTSVGAFF
size: -
D: -
J: TRBJ1-1
V: TRBV6-5

DNA: TGTGCCAGCTCGGGGGTAGCGGGGTACGAGCAGTACTTC
CDR3: CASSGVAGYEQYF
size: -
D: TRBD2
J: TRBJ2-7
V: TRBV7-2